The subject of this entry is one T cell receptor (beta chain). The antigen it recognizes is unknown. No base quality values were provided; no much bigger clone lies one nucleotide off. These data are taken from a study of cytomegalovirus exposure and HLA in healthy donors (dated by TCRdb to the late 2010s). Background for the entire study: An earlier analysis of approximately 550 of the donors reported 250 to 300 Gb of sequence data and roughly 100 million unique TCR beta sequences from roughly 180 million T cells. About 300 gigabases of sequencing data and 78 million or so unique TCR sequences were included in an early release covering under 650 HLA-typed donors. The genetic ancestry cluster associated with self-reported Caucasian donors included about four fifths of the roughly 390 genotyped donors. The study aimed to test whether cataloging public T cell receptors could reveal signatures of past pathogen exposure. Using immunosequencing, the study profiled T cell repertoires from approximately 700 subjects and related those repertoires to cytomegalovirus serostatus. Besides the first cohort of 550 to 750 subjects, a separate validation cohort made up of roughly 120 different subjects was used. The study combined high-throughput TCR immunosequencing, statistical association of individual TCRs with disease status, and machine learning to predict cytomegalovirus infection status. A later analysis re-analyzed previously published TCR beta repertoires from 660 or so donors and added high-resolution HLA genotyping to study TCR occurrence patterns. Rather than using new phenotypic data, the later analysis identified candidate immune exposures from TCR beta sequences and from how often those sequences occurred across donors. An earlier analysis of several hundred of the donors applied high-throughput TCR beta sequencing to assess whether each TCR beta V gene segment acted as functional or pseudogenic. Donor age, sex, ethnicity and CMV serostatus were compiled alongside the repertoire data. In a later genetic analysis, genome-wide SNP genotypes for 398 of the 666 donors were used, and that subset was treated as a discovery cohort. All discovery cohort repertoires had been generated using a single sequencing platform. Both class I and class II loci were covered by HLA typing, at four-digit resolution. Typing coverage differed by locus: A, B, C, DRB1 and DQB1 were typed in about 620-630 donors, DQA1 in about 550, DPA1 in 600 to 610, and DPB1 in 472. Four or five DR-DQ haplotypes were handled as single units for association and clustering because linkage in the cohort was strong. Among roughly 400 genotyped donors of the cohort, an average of approximately 240,000 unique TCR beta nucleotide sequences was sequenced per donor, of which approximately 19% were non-productive.

The cohort was made up of several hundred healthy bone marrow donors. Cohort members were all nominally healthy when sampled, although unrecorded immune exposures were likely present. The donor was CMV seropositive and belonged to the group of 250 to 350 seropositive cohort members. A peripheral blood sample was provided by each donor, and peripheral blood mononuclear cells were used for TCR beta sequencing. The Qiagen DNeasy Blood Extraction Kit was used to extract genomic DNA from the blood cell samples. The library was produced with the immunoSEQ multiplex PCR assay. For the multiplex PCR, a mixture combining 60 forward primers for TCR Vbeta segments and 13 reverse primers for TCR Jbeta segments was used. The CDR3 region of rearranged TCR beta genes was amplified from genomic DNA with a multiplex PCR assay. The Illumina HiSeq System was used to sequence the amplified TCR beta libraries as 87-base-pair reads. In the source study's methods: In a later analysis, 80 million or so unique TCR beta chains were counted across the approximately 640 repertoires, and roughly 11 million of these chains were shared by at least two donors. Raw reads were error-corrected and collapsed into unique sequences with a nearest-neighbor algorithm that merged closely related sequences to remove PCR and sequencing errors. V, D and J gene segments were assigned by aligning CDR3 sequences to IMGT reference sequences. For a sequence to be retained, a match of at least six nucleotides to both a V gene segment and a J gene segment was required. A rearrangement counted as productive if the CDR3 had no stop codons and remained in frame with V and J, and every other rearrangement counted as non-productive. Following IMGT convention, CDR3 was defined as the stretch from the second conserved V-encoded cysteine to the conserved J-encoded phenylalanine. In an earlier analysis of around 640 of the donors, sequences lacking an unambiguous match to a single V gene segment were excluded. In an earlier analysis of 587 of the donors, a V segment was called functional when productive rearrangements were above 56.7%, and segregating when the standard deviation between donors exceeded 5%. A statistical classification framework was developed to diagnose cytomegalovirus status using the catalog of TCR beta chain sequences. In a later analysis, V and J genes were assigned by comparing TCR nucleotide sequences against IMGT/GENE-DB human TR gene sequences. In a later analysis, CDR3 sequences and most-parsimonious VDJ recombination scenarios were assigned using the TCRdist pipeline. In a later analysis, each TCR beta chain was defined by its CDR3 amino acid sequence together with its V-gene family, and reads without a unique V-gene family were excluded. To address suspected cross-contamination and a sequencing artifact, a later analysis removed roughly 580 highly shared, low-generation-probability nucleotide sequences. In a later analysis, a clonal expansion index was calculated for each public chain from normalized within-repertoire ranks of inferred template counts. A later analysis computed generation probabilities with a VDJ recombination model fitted to out-of-frame rearrangements, and checked the results against IGoR. In a later analysis, hypergeometric tests were used to score TCR-TCR, TCR-HLA and TCR-CMV co-occurrence, with a repertoire-size bias correction applied to TCR pairs. In a later analysis, false discovery rates were estimated by permuting HLA or CMV assignments 20 times. In a later analysis, co-occurring TCRs were grouped using DBSCAN, and TCRdist sequence similarity was added for clustering within HLA-allele-positive subsets. Repertoires with fewer than 30,000 or more than 120,000 public chains, plus five repertoires with anomalous nucleotide sharing, were excluded from co-occurrence clustering. The immuneACCESS repertoire file appears here via TCRdb, limited to in-frame rearrangements. These files lack a portion of the clones; in checked studies, under half of the deficit traces to unresolved V genes, and the cause of the others is not known. The V and J calls and clone size were taken over from that table, and D and trimming were inferred from the DNA. In this sample the table shows around 80,000 clones, approximately 69% of which occur a single time. The ten largest make up about 9.1% of the sample.

The investigation overall reported the following: Linkage disequilibrium might explain the correlated functional status among segregating V segments, but an unknown experimental factor could not be excluded. In a later analysis, HLA-associated TCR beta chains showed more clonal expansion and lower generation probabilities than non-associated chains that were equally common. A further reported finding was that TCR beta sequences accurately predicted the HLA-A and HLA-B alleles for most subjects in the first cohort. An association between a missense DCLRE1C variant and V-gene and J-gene trimming of TCR beta chains was found in a later genetic analysis and replicated in an independent cohort. Specific HLA alleles were associated with 15,000 to 20,000 TCR beta sequences at a false discovery rate of 0.05 in a later analysis. A later analysis found that most CMV-associated TCR beta chains appeared HLA-restricted, with HLA associations seemingly driven largely by CMV exposure. Roughly 15 rarely observed V segments, including chromosome 9 orphons, were excluded from the earlier analysis of several hundred of the donors because counts were too low. The authors suggested that the approach could potentially be generalized to other disease states and immunological phenotypes. The study gave a list of 150 to 200 TCR beta chains associated with cytomegalovirus. In a later analysis, TCR association rates were found to vary across HLA loci, with the most associated TCRs seen for DRB1 alleles and the fewest for HLA-C alleles. This cohort had only TCR beta chains sequenced, and the lack of alpha or paired-chain data limited which features could be detected. Because HLA typing was missing for some donors at each locus, association tests included only the typed subset. Across donors, most TCR sequences were observed very rarely, whereas some public TCRs were present in many individuals. Cytomegalovirus status was reported to be diagnosed by the classifier with high specificity and sensitivity in both the original and validation cohorts. Immune exposure information for the cohort was limited to CMV serostatus. In an earlier analysis of roughly 560 of the donors, most TCR beta V segments were observed in productive rearrangements about 90% or about 30% of the time, broadly matching IMGT annotations. In a later genetic analysis, fewer N-insertions in productive TCRs were reported among donors in an Asian-associated ancestry cluster than the approximately 630-donor mean. A cluster of highly shared sequence variants was judged likely to be a technical artifact of the sequencing pipeline. Three of the identified cytomegalovirus-associated TCR beta chains were confirmed in vitro to be specific for cytomegalovirus antigens. When HLA alleles, especially DR and DQ, strongly co-occurred, TCR associations were difficult to assign to individual alleles. Roughly uniform sequencing depth across donors was assumed in presence/absence analyses, although this assumption may not hold. A later analysis reported that several top co-occurrence clusters appeared linked to parvovirus B19, influenza, CMV and Epstein-Barr virus.

The source material was PBMCs. This clonotype was obtained from a man aged 35 to 55 in good health and CMV-seropositive.

The nucleotide sequence reads as follows: TGTGCCAGCAGCCCAAGGGGCCCCTACGAGCAGTACTTC. The translation is CASSPRGPYEQYF. Recombination linked TRBV7-9 to TRBJ2-7; TRBD1 is perhaps the D gene, given 5 matching bases. Trimming at the junction amounts to 5 bases on V and 2 bases on J, and the germline ends lie 10 bases apart. CDR1 and CDR2 are drawn from the germline V gene (reference sequence): SEHNR, FQNEAQ. From cysteine to phenylalanine, the CDR3 is 13 amino acids long. Kept here is only the CDR3 DNA, which spans 39 bases and is read in frame from base 1.